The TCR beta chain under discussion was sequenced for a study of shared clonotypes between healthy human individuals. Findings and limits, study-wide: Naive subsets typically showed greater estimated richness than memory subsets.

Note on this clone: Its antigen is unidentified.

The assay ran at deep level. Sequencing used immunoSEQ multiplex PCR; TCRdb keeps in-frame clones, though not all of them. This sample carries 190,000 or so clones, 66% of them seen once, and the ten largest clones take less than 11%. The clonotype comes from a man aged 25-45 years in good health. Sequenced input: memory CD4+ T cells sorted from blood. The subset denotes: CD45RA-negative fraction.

Here the CDR3 DNA reads TGTGCCAGCAGCTTAGAACCGGGACGGGGAAACCGTTACAATGAGCAGTTCTTC. Its translation: CASSLEPGRGNRYNEQFF. This chain uses TRBV11-2 with TRBJ2-1; D assignment may be TRBD1 or TRBD2 (5 bases each). V shed 0 bases and J shed 4 bases, with 19 bases lying between them. This CDR3 contains 18 residues. CDR1 and CDR2 from the germline V gene are SGHAT and FQNNGV.